These T cell receptor beta chains were read from a single sample in a study of cytotoxic CD8 clonotypes in ibrutinib-treated CLL. Sequencing used immunoSEQ multiplex PCR; TCRdb keeps in-frame clones, though not all of them. The sample consists of 60,000 to 95,000 clones, roughly 85% of them appearing once. The input for sequencing was PBMCs, taken after 24 months of ibrutinib treatment. Every receptor here comes from a human donor with chronic lymphocytic leukemia. Both conserved end residues are part of each CDR3. The order of the fields is D gene, clone size, J gene, V gene, CDR3 protein, CDR3 DNA. D genes are given only for firm matches. Where a row states a size, it is once, few, many or the class of an expanded clone; other rows omit it.

.	.	TRBJ2-5	TRBV5-4	CASSLRLGQKETQYF	TGTGCCAGCAGCTTGCGGTTAGGTCAAAAAGAGACCCAGTACTTC
.	.	TRBJ2-7	TRBV28	CASSFPPSYEQYF	TGTGCCAGCAGTTTCCCCCCTAGCTACGAGCAGTACTTC
.	.	TRBJ2-1	TRBV6-6	CASSTPPRANEQFF	TGTGCCAGCAGTACGCCCCCGCGCGCCAATGAGCAGTTCTTC
.	.	TRBJ1-6	TRBV6-1	CASSELGAVRGSPLHF	TGTGCCAGCAGTGAACTGGGGGCAGTAAGGGGTTCACCCCTCCACTTT
.	.	TRBJ2-2	TRBV18	CASSPPQGTLVFF	TGTGCCAGCTCACCACCCCAAGGGACTCTGGTGTTTTTT
TRBD2	.	TRBJ2-1	TRBV27	CASSWGLAGVRAENNEQFF	TGTGCCAGCAGTTGGGGACTAGCGGGAGTGAGGGCTGAAAACAATGAGCAGTTCTTC
.	.	TRBJ1-4	TRBV30	CAWSGQTNEKLFF	TGTGCCTGGAGTGGTCAGACTAATGAAAAACTGTTTTTT
.	.	TRBJ2-7	TRBV5-4	CASSPATGYEQYF	TGTGCCAGCAGCCCGGCGACAGGCTACGAGCAGTACTTC
.	.	TRBJ2-3	TRBV18	CASSPGTITDTQYF	TGTGCCAGCTCACCAGGGACCATCACAGATACGCAGTATTTT
TRBD2	once	TRBJ2-1	TRBV5-1	CASSFTTSADNEQFF	TGCGCCAGCAGCTTCACGACTAGCGCCGACAATGAGCAGTTCTTC
.	.	TRBJ1-1	TRBV6-5	CASKPDQSNTEAFF	TGTGCCAGTAAGCCAGACCAGAGCAACACTGAAGCTTTCTTT
.	.	TRBJ2-7	TRBV11-2	CASSPWTADEQYF	TGTGCCAGCAGTCCGTGGACGGCCGACGAGCAGTACTTC
.	.	TRBJ1-2	TRBV10-3	CAISGLGQGDYGYTF	TGTGCCATCAGTGGATTGGGCCAGGGAGACTATGGCTACACCTTC
.	few	TRBJ2-7	TRBV6-6	CASSTTSRTPYEQYF	TGTGCCAGCAGTACAACATCCAGGACTCCCTACGAGCAGTACTTC
TRBD1	once	TRBJ2-1	TRBV5-1	CASSGGQGEDEQFF	TGCGCCAGCAGCGGGGGACAGGGGGAAGATGAGCAGTTCTTC
.	.	TRBJ2-7	TRBV4-1	CASSQDILGNRYEQYF	TGCGCCAGCAGCCAAGATATCTTGGGCAACCGCTACGAGCAGTACTTC
.	.	TRBJ2-3	TRBV7-3	CASSLMSWADTQYF	TGTGCCAGCAGCTTAATGTCCTGGGCAGATACGCAGTATTTT
.	once	TRBJ1-2	TRBV5-1	CASSLDGNYGYTF	TGCGCCAGCAGCTTGGACGGTAACTATGGCTACACCTTC
TRBD1	.	TRBJ2-1	TRBV6-5	CASSYMGQVIIEQFF	TGTGCCAGCAGTTACATGGGACAGGTTATCATTGAGCAGTTCTTC
.	few	TRBJ2-2	TRBV28	CASSFITGELFF	TGTGCCAGCAGTTTCATCACCGGGGAGCTGTTTTTT
.	.	TRBJ2-7	TRBV4-1	CASSQSAPGPYEQYF	TGCGCCAGCAGCCAATCGGCACCCGGACCCTACGAGCAGTACTTC
TRBD2	.	TRBJ2-1	TRBV5-1	CASSLGLAVYNEQFF	TGCGCCAGCAGCTTGGGGCTAGCGGTCTACAATGAGCAGTTCTTC
.	.	TRBJ2-2	TRBV27	CASSPVVWTANTGELFF	TGTGCCAGCAGTCCCGTAGTTTGGACAGCGAACACCGGGGAGCTGTTTTTT
.	.	TRBJ2-2	TRBV18	CASSPATGTGELFF	TGTGCCAGCTCACCAGCCACGGGGACGGGGGAGCTGTTTTTT
.	.	TRBJ2-5	TRBV2	CASSTGLSQTQYF	TGTGCCAGCAGCACGGGACTTTCACAGACCCAGTACTTC
TRBD1	.	TRBJ2-1	TRBV27	CASSLLQGANYNEQFF	TGTGCCAGCAGTTTGCTACAGGGGGCAAACTACAATGAGCAGTTCTTC